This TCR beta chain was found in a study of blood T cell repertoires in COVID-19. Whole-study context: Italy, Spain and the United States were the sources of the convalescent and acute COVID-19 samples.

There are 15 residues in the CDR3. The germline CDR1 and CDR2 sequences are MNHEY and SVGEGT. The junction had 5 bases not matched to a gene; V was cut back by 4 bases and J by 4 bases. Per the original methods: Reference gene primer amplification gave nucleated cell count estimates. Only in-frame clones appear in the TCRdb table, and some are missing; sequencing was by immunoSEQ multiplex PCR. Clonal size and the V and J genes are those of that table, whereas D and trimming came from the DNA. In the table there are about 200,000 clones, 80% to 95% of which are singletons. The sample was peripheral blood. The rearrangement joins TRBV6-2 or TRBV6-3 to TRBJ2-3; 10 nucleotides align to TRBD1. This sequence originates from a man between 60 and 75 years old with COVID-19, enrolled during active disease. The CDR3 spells CASSSDRGASDTQYF. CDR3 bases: TGTGCCAGCAGTTCGGACAGGGGGGCTTCAGATACGCAGTATTTT.